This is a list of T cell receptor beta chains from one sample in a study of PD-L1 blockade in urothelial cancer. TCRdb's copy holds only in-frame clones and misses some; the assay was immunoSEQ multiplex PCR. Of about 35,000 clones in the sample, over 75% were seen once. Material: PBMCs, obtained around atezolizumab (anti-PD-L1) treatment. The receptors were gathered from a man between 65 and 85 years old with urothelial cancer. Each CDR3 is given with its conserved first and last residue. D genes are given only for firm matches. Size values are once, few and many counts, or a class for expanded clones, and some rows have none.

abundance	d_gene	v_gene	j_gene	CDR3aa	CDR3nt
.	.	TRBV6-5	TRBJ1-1	CASSYSRGVWTEAFF	TGTGCCAGCAGTTACTCTCGGGGAGTGTGGACTGAAGCTTTCTTT
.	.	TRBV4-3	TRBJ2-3	CASSQDNTDTQYF	TGCGCCAGCAGCCAAGACAACACAGATACGCAGTATTTT
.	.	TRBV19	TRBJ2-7	CASSPLAAGRYEQYF	TGTGCCAGTAGCCCACTCGCCGCGGGTCGGTACGAGCAGTACTTC
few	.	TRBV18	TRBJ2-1	CASSRTTEGHEQFF	TGTGCCAGCTCACGAACGACAGAAGGACACGAGCAGTTCTTC
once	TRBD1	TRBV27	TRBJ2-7	CASRRDRGSEQYF	TGTGCCAGCAGGCGAGACAGGGGGAGCGAGCAGTACTTC
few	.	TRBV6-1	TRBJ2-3	CATRTVGADTQYF	TGTGCCACCCGGACAGTCGGAGCAGATACGCAGTATTTT
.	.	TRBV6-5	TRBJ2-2	CASSSLHRTPGELFF	TGTGCCAGCAGTTCCTTACATCGGACACCCGGGGAGCTGTTTTTT
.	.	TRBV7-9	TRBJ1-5	CASSLSVGRDIGQPQHF	TGTGCCAGCAGCTTAAGCGTTGGCAGGGACATAGGACAGCCCCAGCATTTT
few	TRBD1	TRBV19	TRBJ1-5	CASSSRDRGGVSNQPQHF	TGTGCCAGTAGCTCACGGGACAGGGGTGGAGTAAGCAATCAGCCCCAGCATTTT
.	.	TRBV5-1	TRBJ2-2	CASSRSQGGIGELFF	TGCGCCAGCAGCCGGAGCCAGGGAGGTATCGGGGAGCTGTTTTTT
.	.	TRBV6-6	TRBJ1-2	CASSSEGLGYGYTF	TGTGCCAGCAGTTCGGAGGGCTTAGGGTATGGCTACACCTTC
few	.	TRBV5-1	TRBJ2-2	CASSLGTAAGELFF	TGCGCCAGCAGCTTAGGTACTGCGGCCGGGGAGCTGTTTTTT
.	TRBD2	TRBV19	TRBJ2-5	CASSPIGTSGQETQYF	TGTGCCAGTAGCCCGATCGGGACTAGCGGCCAAGAGACCCAGTACTTC
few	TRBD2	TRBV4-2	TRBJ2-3	CASSQDLLAGAVDTQYF	TGTGCCAGCAGCCAAGATCTACTAGCGGGAGCCGTAGATACGCAGTATTTT
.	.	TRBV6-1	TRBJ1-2	CASSESSLANYGYTF	TGTGCCAGCAGTGAAAGTAGCTTAGCTAACTATGGCTACACCTTC
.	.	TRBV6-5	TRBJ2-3	CASSYRGGGTDTQYF	TGTGCCAGCAGTTACAGGGGCGGAGGCACAGATACGCAGTATTTT
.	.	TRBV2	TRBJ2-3	CASNGARAGGREGDTQYF	TGTGCCAGCAATGGGGCGAGGGCCGGGGGCAGGGAGGGAGATACGCAGTATTTT
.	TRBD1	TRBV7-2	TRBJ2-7	CASSWGQGGYEQYF	TGTGCCAGCAGCTGGGGACAGGGGGGCTACGAGCAGTACTTC
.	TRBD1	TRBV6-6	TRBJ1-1	CASSSTGSGTEAFF	TGTGCCAGCAGCTCGACAGGGTCTGGCACTGAAGCTTTCTTT
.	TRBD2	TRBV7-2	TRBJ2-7	CASSLNGPSRAGGQYEQYF	TGTGCCAGCAGCTTAAATGGGCCTTCGAGAGCGGGAGGGCAGTACGAGCAGTACTTC
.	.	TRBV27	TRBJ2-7	CASSLGVPDPKAYEQYF	TGTGCCAGCAGTTTAGGAGTTCCTGACCCGAAGGCCTACGAGCAGTACTTC
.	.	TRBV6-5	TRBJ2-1	CASREGFYNEQFF	TGTGCCAGCAGGGAGGGATTTTACAATGAGCAGTTCTTC
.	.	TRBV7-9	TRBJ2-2	CASSLASAGELFF	TGTGCCAGCAGCTTGGCTAGCGCCGGGGAGCTGTTTTTT
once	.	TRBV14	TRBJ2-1	CASSQLGGGPYNEQFF	TGTGCCAGCAGCCAACTCGGCGGGGGCCCCTACAATGAGCAGTTCTTC
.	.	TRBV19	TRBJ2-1	CASSISGQSSYNEQFF	TGTGCCAGTAGTATTTCAGGGCAGAGCTCCTACAATGAGCAGTTCTTC
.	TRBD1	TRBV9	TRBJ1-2	CASSVGDRPIFKGYTF	TGTGCCAGCAGCGTAGGGGACAGGCCTATTTTTAAGGGCTACACCTTC
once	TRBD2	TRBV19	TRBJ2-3	CASSTGGSTDTQYF	TGTGCCAGTAGTACGGGGGGATCCACAGATACGCAGTATTTT
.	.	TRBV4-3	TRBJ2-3	CASSQAAGPGTDTQYF	TGCGCCAGCAGCCAAGCGGCAGGGCCGGGCACAGATACGCAGTATTTT
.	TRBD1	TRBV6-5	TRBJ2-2	CASRPGQGAGELFF	TGTGCCAGCAGGCCGGGACAGGGGGCCGGGGAGCTGTTTTTT
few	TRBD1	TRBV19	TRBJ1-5	CASKTGETYQPQHF	TGTGCCAGCAAGACAGGGGAAACGTATCAGCCCCAGCATTTT
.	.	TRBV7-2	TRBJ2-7	CASSPAYEQYF	TGTGCCAGCAGCCCCGCCTACGAGCAGTACTTC
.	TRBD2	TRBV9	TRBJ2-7	CASSSQPTSGVGEQYF	TGTGCCAGCAGCTCACAGCCGACTAGCGGGGTTGGCGAGCAGTACTTC
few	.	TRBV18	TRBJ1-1	CASSLGAGDEAFF	TGTGCCAGCTCACTAGGGGCAGGTGATGAAGCTTTCTTT
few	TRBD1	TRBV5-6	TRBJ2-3	CASYPEPGGLPDTQYF	TGTGCCAGCTACCCGGAGCCAGGGGGTCTCCCCGATACGCAGTATTTT
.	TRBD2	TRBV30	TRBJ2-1	CAWSPGGISSYNEQFF	TGTGCCTGGAGTCCGGGAGGGATTAGCTCCTACAATGAGCAGTTCTTC
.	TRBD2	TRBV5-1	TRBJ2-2	CASSLVRLADPGELFF	TGCGCCAGCAGCTTGGTACGACTAGCGGATCCCGGGGAGCTGTTTTTT
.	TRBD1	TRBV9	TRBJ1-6	CASSAQGEIGNSPLHF	TGTGCCAGCAGTGCACAGGGGGAAATTGGAAATTCACCCCTCCACTTT
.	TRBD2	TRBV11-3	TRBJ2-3	CASSRTSGGTDTQYF	TGTGCCAGCAGCCGGACTAGCGGTGGGACAGATACGCAGTATTTT
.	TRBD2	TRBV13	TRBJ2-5	CASSSGTSGGETQYF	TGTGCCAGCAGCTCCGGGACTAGCGGGGGAGAGACCCAGTACTTC
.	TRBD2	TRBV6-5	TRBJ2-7	CASSLSDGGISYEQYF	TGTGCCAGCAGTTTGTCGGACGGGGGGATCTCCTACGAGCAGTACTTC
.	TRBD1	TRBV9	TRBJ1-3	CASSPLPGQGAGNTIYF	TGTGCCAGCAGCCCCCTCCCGGGACAGGGGGCTGGAAACACCATATATTTT
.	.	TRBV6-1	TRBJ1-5	CASMKRGGQPQHF	TGTGCCAGCATGAAACGGGGAGGGCAGCCCCAGCATTTT
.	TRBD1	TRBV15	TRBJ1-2	CATSQGGNYGYTF	TGTGCCACCAGCCAGGGGGGAAACTATGGCTACACCTTC
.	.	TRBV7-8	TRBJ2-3	CASSLWSHSSSTDTQYF	TGTGCCAGCAGCTTATGGTCCCACTCGTCTAGCACAGATACGCAGTATTTT
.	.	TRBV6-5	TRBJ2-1	CASSSSGTYNEQFF	TGTGCCAGCAGTTCGAGCGGAACTTACAATGAGCAGTTCTTC
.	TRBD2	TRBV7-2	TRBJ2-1	CASSSSGTSGVHEQFF	TGTGCCAGCAGCTCCTCCGGGACTAGCGGGGTCCATGAGCAGTTCTTC